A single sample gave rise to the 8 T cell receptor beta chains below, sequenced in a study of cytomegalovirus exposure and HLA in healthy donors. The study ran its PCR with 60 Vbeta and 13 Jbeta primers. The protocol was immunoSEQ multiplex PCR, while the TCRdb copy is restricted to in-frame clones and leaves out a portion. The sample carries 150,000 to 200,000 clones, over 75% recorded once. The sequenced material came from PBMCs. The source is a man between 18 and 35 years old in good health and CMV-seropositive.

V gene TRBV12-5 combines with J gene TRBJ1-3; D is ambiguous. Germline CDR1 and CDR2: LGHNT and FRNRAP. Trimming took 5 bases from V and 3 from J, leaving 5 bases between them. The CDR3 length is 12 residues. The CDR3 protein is CASGPGGNTIYF. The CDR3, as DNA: TGTGCTAGTGGTCCCGGTGGAAACACCATATATTTT.

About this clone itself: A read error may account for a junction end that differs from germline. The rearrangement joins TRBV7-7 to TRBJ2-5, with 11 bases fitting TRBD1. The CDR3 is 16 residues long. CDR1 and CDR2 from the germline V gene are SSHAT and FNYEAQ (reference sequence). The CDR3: CASSLPGQGAGETQYF. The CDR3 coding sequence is TGTGCTAGCAGCTTACCCGGACAGGGGGCTGGGGAGACCCAGTACTTC.

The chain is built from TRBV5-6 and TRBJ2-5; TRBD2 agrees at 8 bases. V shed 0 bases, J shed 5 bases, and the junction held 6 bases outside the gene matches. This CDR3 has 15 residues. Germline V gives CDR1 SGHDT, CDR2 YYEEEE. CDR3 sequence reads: CASSLGRGADETQYF. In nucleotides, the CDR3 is TGTGCCAGCAGCTTGGGGCGGGGGGCGGATGAGACCCAGTACTTC.

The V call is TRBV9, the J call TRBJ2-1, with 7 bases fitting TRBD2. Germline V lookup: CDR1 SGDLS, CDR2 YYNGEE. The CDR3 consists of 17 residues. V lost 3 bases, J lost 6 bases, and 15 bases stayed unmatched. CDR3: CASSAPDPAGTLNEQFF. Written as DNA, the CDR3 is TGTGCCAGCAGCGCTCCAGATCCAGCGGGGACCCTCAATGAGCAGTTCTTC.

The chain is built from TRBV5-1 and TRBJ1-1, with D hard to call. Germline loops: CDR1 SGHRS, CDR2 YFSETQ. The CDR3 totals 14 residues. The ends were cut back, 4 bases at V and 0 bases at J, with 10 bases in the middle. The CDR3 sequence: CASSPGNMNTEAFF. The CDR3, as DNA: TGCGCCAGCAGCCCTGGCAACATGAACACTGAAGCTTTCTTT.

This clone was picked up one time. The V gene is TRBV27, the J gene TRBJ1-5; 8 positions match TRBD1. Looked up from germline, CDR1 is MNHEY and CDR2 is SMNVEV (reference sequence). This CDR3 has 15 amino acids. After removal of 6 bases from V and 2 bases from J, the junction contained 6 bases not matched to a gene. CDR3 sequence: CASRQQGVGNQPQHF. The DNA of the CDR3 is TGTGCCAGCAGACAACAGGGGGTCGGCAATCAGCCCCAGCATTTT.

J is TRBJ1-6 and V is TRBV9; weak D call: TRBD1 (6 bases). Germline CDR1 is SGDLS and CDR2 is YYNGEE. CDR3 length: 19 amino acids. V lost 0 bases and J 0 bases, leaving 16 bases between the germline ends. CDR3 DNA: TGTGCCAGCAGCGTAGAATCAGGGGACGTTAGCTCCTATAATTCACCCCTCCACTTT. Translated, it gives CASSVESGDVSSYNSPLHF. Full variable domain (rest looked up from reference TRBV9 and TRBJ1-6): DSGVTQTPKHLITATGQRVTLRCSPRSGDLSVYWYQQSLDQGLQFLIQYYNGEERAKGNILERFSAQQFPDLHSELNLSSLELGDSALYFCASSVESGDVSSYNSPLHFGNGTRLTVT.

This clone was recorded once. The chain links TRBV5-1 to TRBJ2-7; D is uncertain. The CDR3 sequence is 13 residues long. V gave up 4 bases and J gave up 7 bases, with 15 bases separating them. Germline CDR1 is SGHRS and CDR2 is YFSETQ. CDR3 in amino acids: CASSPVAGSEQYF. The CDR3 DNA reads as TGCGCCAGCAGCCCCGTGGCAGGATCGGAGCAGTACTTC.